Below are 23 T cell receptor beta chains sequenced from a single sample in a study of blood T cells in healthy people across ages. Primed by a sample-barcoded 5' primer and a J-beta primer mix, a second PCR proceeded for about 6 to 12 cycles. MiXCR was run by TCRdb on the 5' RACE reads, yielding one entry per CDR3 protein. This table holds more than 650,000 distinct CDR3 sequences, around 24% found once. The sample also formed part of further work on T cells of mothers and their children.

The sample consisted of blood. These TCRs come from a boy younger than 18 in good health.

This clonotype was detected only a few times. The chain employs TRBV5-1 and TRBJ1-1, with D possibly being TRBD1 (5 bases). The V end was cut by 1 base, the J end by 1 base, with 8 bases between. The CDR3 is 14 amino acids. CDR1 is SGHRS and CDR2 is YFSETQ in the germline V gene. CDR3 protein: CASSLYGGNTEAFF. The CDR3, as DNA: TGCGCCAGCAGCTTGTACGGGGGGAACACTGAAGCTTTCTTT.

This clonotype has only a few counts. The rearrangement joins TRBV15 to TRBJ2-1; 8 nucleotides match TRBD2. Losses at the gene ends were 6 bases for V and 4 bases for J; bases not matched to a gene: 5. The germline gives CDR1 LNHNV, CDR2 YYDKDF (reference sequence). The CDR3 contains 14 residues. For the CDR3, the DNA is TGTGCCACCAGTGGCACTAGCGGATACAATGAGCAGTTCTTC. Residues: CATSGTSGYNEQFF. Drawing the rest from reference TRBV15 and TRBJ2-1, the complete variable domain is DAMVIQNPRYQVTQFGKPVTLSCSQTLNHNVMYWYQQKSSQAPKLLFHYYDKDFNNEADTPDNFQSRRPNTSFCFLDIRSPGLGDTAMYLCATSGTSGYNEQFFGPGTRLTVL.

This clonotype occurred a few times. CDR3 DNA: TGTGCCAGCAGTCTCCCCTTCGGGGAGCTGTTTTTT. Translated: CASSLPFGELFF. This chain uses TRBV6-2 or TRBV6-3 with TRBJ2-2; D gene unclear. CDR1 is MNHEY, CDR2 SVGEGT, per germline. CDR3 size: 12 residues. V was trimmed by 5 bases and J by 7 bases, leaving 8 bases between them.

This rearrangement joins TRBV27 to TRBJ2-7; 9 bases are a match to TRBD1. V dropped 3 bases and J dropped 7; count of bases not matched to a gene: 10. Germline V gene lookup returns CDR1 MNHEY and CDR2 SMNVEV (reference sequence). The CDR3 extends over 15 amino acids. The CDR3 DNA reads as TGTGCCAGCAGTTTCTATGGACAGGGGACGGGAGAGCAGTACTTC. Protein sequence: CASSFYGQGTGEQYF.

About this clonotype itself: The junction departs from germline at one end; a sequencing error may be responsible. This chain links TRBV28 with TRBJ2-5, with a weak D call TRBD2 (5 bases). Germline V CDR1 and CDR2: MDHEN, SYDVKM. The CDR3 is 11 residues long. CDR3 sequence: CASTDRETGFF. The CDR3 bases are TGTGCCAGCACCGACCGGGAAACTGGGTTCTTC.

The sample holds a few counts of this clonotype. The chain links TRBV12-3 or TRBV12-4 to TRBJ1-2, with TRBD1 as a possible D gene (5 bases). The CDR3 contains 17 residues. Trimming cost V 8 bases and J 0 bases, with 22 bases left between them. This CDR3 reads CASDSSGGKYANYGYTF. The CDR3 bases are TGTGCCAGCGACTCCAGCGGGGGAAAATATGCTAACTATGGCTACACCTTC.

This clonotype was observed a few times. J is TRBJ2-7 and V is TRBV6-5; 10 positions agree with TRBD1. Trimming cost V 2 bases and J 2 bases; bases outside gene matches: 3. The CDR3 extends over 15 amino acids. The germline V gene has CDR1 MNHEY and CDR2 SVGAGI. Here the CDR3 reads CASSYAGQGTYEQYF. CDR3 DNA: TGTGCCAGCAGTTACGCGGGACAGGGGACCTACGAGCAGTACTTC.

The chain recombines TRBV28 with TRBJ2-1, with D possibly matching TRBD2 (6 bases). Trimming took off 7 bases at V and 9 bases at J, with 25 bases between the two ends. This CDR3 contains 16 residues. From germline, CDR1 is MDHEN and CDR2 SYDVKM. In DNA, the CDR3 is TGTGCCAGCATGAACTCCAGAAGGAGGGGCCTCGGTGAGCAGTTCTTC. Residues: CASMNSRRRGLGEQFF.

There are a few counts of this clonotype. The rearrangement joins TRBV20-1 to TRBJ2-3, with D possibly matching TRBD1 (6 bases). The CDR3 consists of 16 residues. In germline, CDR1 is DFQATT, CDR2 SNEGSKA (reference sequence). Trimming shortened V by 3 bases and J by 1 base, and 17 bases separated the two germline ends. In nucleotides, the CDR3 is TGCAGTGCTAGTACTAGAGGGACATTGGGCACAGATACGCAGTATTTT. It encodes CSASTRGTLGTDTQYF.

This clonotype has just a few counts. CDR3 region: CASTPQGPTDTQYF. In DNA form, the CDR3 reads TGTGCCAGCACACCTCAGGGTCCCACAGATACGCAGTATTTT. V and J are TRBV28 and TRBJ2-3, with a weak D call TRBD1 (5 bases). The CDR3 has 14 amino acids. Germline V gene data show CDR1 as MDHEN and CDR2 as SYDVKM. V was pared by 7 bases and J by 2 bases, with 13 bases between.

In this sample, this clonotype turned up a few times. The chain carries TRBV4-2 and TRBJ1-1, with 7 bases lining up with TRBD1. The CDR3 spans 20 residues. V lost 2 bases, J lost 1 base, and 19 bases stayed unmatched. Looked up from germline, CDR1 is LGHNA and CDR2 is YNFKEQ. The CDR3 sequence: CASSQQSIPPETGRNTEAFF. CDR3 nucleotide sequence: TGTGCCAGCAGCCAACAATCCATCCCGCCTGAGACAGGGCGGAACACTGAAGCTTTCTTT.

V is TRBV7-9 and J is TRBJ1-5, with D uncertain. The CDR3 runs 13 residues. Deletions cut 1 base from V and 3 bases from J, with 4 bases between. Germline V gene data show CDR1 as SEHNR and CDR2 as FQNEAQ (reference sequence). The CDR3 DNA follows: TGTGCCAGCAGCTTAGGGTACAATCAGCCCCAGCATTTT. Translating gives CASSLGYNQPQHF. Supplemented by reference TRBV7-9 and TRBJ1-5, the full variable domain reads DTGVSQNPRHKITKRGQNVTFRCDPISEHNRLYWYRQTLGQGPEFLTYFQNEAQLEKSRLLSDRFSAERPKGSFSTLEIQRTEQGDSAMYLCASSLGYNQPQHFGDGTRLSIL.

This chain uses TRBV29-1 with TRBJ1-1; D gene ambiguous. The CDR3 runs 10 residues. Germline values: CDR1 SQVTM, CDR2 ANQGSEA. V was shortened by 1 base and J by 11 bases, with 8 bases between the two germline ends. The CDR3 here is CSVEARLAFF. CDR3 sequence (DNA): TGCAGCGTTGAAGCCCGCTTGGCTTTCTTT.

This chain links TRBV12-3 or TRBV12-4 with TRBJ2-5; 8 bases fit TRBD2. The J segment lost 5 bases and the V segment lost 6 bases, leaving 8 bases of the junction unmatched. The length of the CDR3 is 14 residues. DNA of the CDR3: TGTGCCAGCAGCGGGGGGGCAAAGGGGGAGACCCAGTACTTC. It is translated as CASSGGAKGETQYF.

The chain is built from TRBV28 and TRBJ2-5; a weak D match, TRBD1 (6 bases). The J call may be incorrect, as the DNA end agrees better with TRBJ2-1. The germline gives CDR1 MDHEN, CDR2 SYDVKM. This CDR3 is built from 15 residues. Written as DNA, the CDR3 is TGTGCCAGCAGCCCCCACAGGGTAAACTACAATGAGCAGTTCTTC. Translated: CASSPHRVNYNEQFF.

V and J are TRBV12-3 or TRBV12-4 and TRBJ1-3; D is uncertain. V lost 7 bases and J 0 bases, leaving 10 bases between the germline ends. The length of the CDR3 is 14 residues. The CDR3, as DNA: TGTGCCAGCACCGCATGGACCTCTGGAAACACCATATATTTT. Protein: CASTAWTSGNTIYF.

Many counts were recorded for this clonotype. V gene TRBV9 combines with J gene TRBJ2-5; 7 nucleotides align to TRBD2. Germline-derived CDR1 and CDR2 are SGDLS and YYNGEE. The junction had 3 bases not matched to a gene; V was cut back by 2 bases and J by 2 bases. The CDR3 is 14 amino acids. CDR3 in amino acids: CASSVSGGQETQYF. In DNA form, the CDR3 reads TGTGCCAGCAGCGTTTCGGGGGGACAAGAGACCCAGTACTTC.

The chain carries TRBV7-9 and TRBJ1-6; D unresolved. The CDR3 sequence is 11 residues long. The ends were cut back, 3 bases at V and 11 bases at J, with 5 bases in the middle. CDR1 SEHNR and CDR2 FQNEAQ come from the germline V gene (reference sequence). CDR3 loop: CASSLETPLHF. CDR3 nucleotides: TGTGCCAGCAGCTTGGAGACACCCCTCCACTTT.

The table lists this clonotype with a few counts. The CDR3 sequence: CASSLSGLARDTYEQYF. The CDR3 nucleotides are TGTGCCAGCAGTTTATCTGGGCTAGCGAGGGATACGTACGAGCAGTACTTC. The chain has TRBV27 and TRBJ2-7, with a possible D match to TRBD2 (6 bases). CDR3 length: 17 residues. V was trimmed by 0 bases and J by 4 bases, leaving 19 bases between them. Germline V CDR1 and CDR2: MNHEY, SMNVEV (reference sequence).

The chain employs TRBV5-5 and TRBJ1-2; 7 positions agree with TRBD1. V lost 4 bases, J lost 2 bases, and 8 bases stayed unmatched. The germline gives CDR1 SGHKS, CDR2 YYEKEE (reference sequence). This CDR3 region has 15 residues. CDR3 in DNA: TGTGCCAGCAGCGCAAGACAGGGCAGCAACTATGGCTACACCTTC. Its protein is CASSARQGSNYGYTF.

The chain carries TRBV5-1 and TRBJ1-2; tentative D call: TRBD1 (6 bases). From germline, CDR1 is SGHRS and CDR2 YFSETQ. This CDR3 has 16 residues. Trimming took off 6 bases at V and 1 base at J, with 19 bases between the two ends. CDR3 loop: CASTATPGTFNYGYTF. The CDR3, as DNA: TGCGCCAGCACCGCCACCCCAGGGACATTTAACTATGGCTACACCTTC.

This clonotype was picked up a small number of times. In this CDR3 the conserved last residue, phenylalanine or tryptophan, is missing, so a read error is likely. The DNA is omitted, as the CDR3 cannot be located on it reliably, and the CDR3 follows TCRdb's listing. The gene calls are TRBV11-2 and TRBJ2-7; the tabulated D call, TRBD1, remains unverified against the DNA. CDR1 is SGHAT and CDR2 is FQNNGV in the germline V gene. Ends included, the CDR3 has 17 residues. The CDR3 spells CASSYRVEQGMGYEQCL.

The chain employs TRBV28 and TRBJ1-1; D call uncertain. This CDR3 spans 16 amino acids. V lost 6 bases and J 3 bases, leaving 20 bases between the germline ends. Germline CDR1 and CDR2: MDHEN and SYDVKM. The CDR3 sequence: CASSLRGGSGDTEAFF. For the CDR3, the DNA is TGTGCCAGCAGCTTGCGCGGCGGGAGTGGGGACACTGAAGCTTTCTTT.